These 30 T cell receptor delta chains came from one sample sequenced in a study of γδ T cells in repeated Plasmodium falciparum infection. Vgamma9/Vdelta2+ and Vdelta2-negative gammadelta T cells were flow-sorted from PBMC for bulk sequencing. TCRdb made new clone calls on the multiplex PCR reads using CATT. The sample contains around 89,000 delta-chain clones, 1.4% to 1.5% of which appear only once. The material sequenced was gamma-delta T cells from blood. The receptors shown here come from a pool of human donors (malaria-infected and uninfected, not separated).

This clone came up many times. This chain joins TRDV1 and TRDJ1; D gene unclear. The J gene, missing from TCRdb, was assigned here through DNA to germline matching. V was cut by 4 bases and J by 3 bases, with 24 bases left in between. Germline V lookup: CDR1 TSWWSYY, CDR2 QGS. The CDR3 is 18 residues long. DNA of the CDR3: TGTGCTCTTGGGGGGCCTAGGGGCGGATCGTGGAGGGCCGATAAACTCATCTTT. It encodes CALGGPRGGSWRADKLIF.

As regards this clone: Other DNA sequences in the sample encode the same CDR3. This chain links TRDV1 with TRDJ1, with D perhaps matching TRDD3 (6 bases). Here the J gene was assigned by germline matching of the DNA, as TCRdb has none. The germline V gene has CDR1 TSWWSYY and CDR2 QGS. The CDR3 loop spans 17 amino acids. Trimming took 0 bases from V and 2 from J, leaving 16 bases between them. CDR3 sequence reads: CALGELNSGTGTDKLIF. In nucleotides, the CDR3 is TGTGCTCTTGGGGAACTAAATTCGGGTACTGGGACCGATAAACTCATCTTT.

This clone was detected many times. This may come from a read error, since a much larger clone is one base off. The sample contains more than one DNA sequence encoding this CDR3. The V call is TRDV2, the J call TRDJ1; D possibly corresponds to TRDD3 (5 bases). Trimming took off 3 bases at V and 3 bases at J, with 13 bases between the two ends. The CDR3 is 14 residues long. Per the germline V gene, CDR1 is GEAIGNYY and CDR2 is EKD. CDR3 sequence reads: CACDPITGADKLIF. The CDR3 DNA follows: TGTGCCTGTGACCCTATTACGGGGGCCGATAAACTCATCTTT.

This clone has ten or more counts. The same CDR3 can be traced to other DNA sequences in this sample. The J gene has no call, while the V gene is TRDV2; the DNA was not compared with TRDD3, the D call given in the table. The CDR3 is 16 amino acids. Germline lookup yields CDR1 GEAIGNYY and CDR2 EKD. CDR3 sequence (DNA): TGTGCCTGTGACCCTTTACTGGGGGACCTAAAAGAAGTTCTCATCTTT. This encodes CACDPLLGDLKEVLIF.

This clone appeared a few times. TCRdb records a much larger clone's protein for this DNA, with a difference at residue 10 that likely arises from a read error; the protein given is the translation of the DNA. CDR3 in DNA: TGTGCCTGTGACGGAATAGTTAACACCGGTAAACTCATCTTT. It is translated as CACDGIVNTGKLIF. The chain combines TRDV2 with TRDJ1; D might be TRDD1 (6 bases). TCRdb supplies no J gene; here it was assigned by aligning the nucleotide sequence to germline. Germline V CDR1 and CDR2: GEAIGNYY, EKD. The CDR3 is 14 residues long.

A remark on this clone: TCRdb records a much larger clone's protein for this DNA, with a difference at residue 15 that likely arises from a read error; the protein given is the translation of the DNA. The genes are TRDV1 and TRDJ1; 8 nucleotides agree with TRDD3. Germline CDR1 is TSWWSYY and CDR2 is QGS. CDR3 length equals 20 residues. Trimming cost V 11 bases and J 3 bases; bases outside gene matches: 29. In nucleotides, the CDR3 is TGTGCTTTAGGGGGCTCGACTTTCCCCGTACTGTTGGGGGATGCCGATAAACTCATCTTT. Translated: CALGGSTFPVLLGDADKLIF.

This clone was detected only a few times. The TCRdb protein, from a much larger clone, departs from this DNA's translation at residue 13, likely by read error; the protein shown derives from the DNA. The genes are TRDV1 and TRDJ1; weak D call: TRDD2 (5 bases). TCRdb leaves out the J gene; it was filled in here by matching the DNA to germline. V shed 4 bases and J shed 1 base, with 25 bases lying between them. The CDR3 covers 19 residues. Germline V gene data show CDR1 as TSWWSYY and CDR2 as QGS. The CDR3 is CALGASPRSGGAPTDKLIF. The CDR3 nucleotides are TGTGCTCTTGGGGCTAGTCCTAGGAGTGGCGGGGCTCCCACCGATAAACTCATCTTT.

This clone was detected only a few times. The TCRdb record carries a much larger clone's protein, which differs from this DNA's translation at residue 3; a read error is the likely cause, and the protein listed here is the DNA translation. The chain links TRDV1 to TRDJ1; 11 positions agree with TRDD3. Germline lookup yields CDR1 TSWWSYY and CDR2 QGS. The length of the CDR3 is 20 residues. Written as DNA, the CDR3 is TGTGCTTTTGGGGAAGCGTGGGGAACTGGGGGATATTGGAGCACCGATAAACTCATCTTT. Protein: CAFGEAWGTGGYWSTDKLIF.

About this clone itself: The protein held in TCRdb is that of a much larger clone and does not match this DNA's translation at residue 21, likely because of a read error; the protein shown is translated from the DNA. With the J gene uncalled, the V gene is TRDV1; TRDD3 reflects the table's D call only, with no check against the DNA. The CDR3 runs 22 residues. Per germline, CDR1 TSWWSYY and CDR2 QGS. The CDR3 DNA is TGTGCTCTTGGGGACCCTACCTTCCTACTGGATATCGATACGGCATTCACCGATAAACTCACCTTT. Translated: CALGDPTFLLDIDTAFTDKLTF.

Turning to this clone: This probably arose from a read error, given a far larger clone one base away. The sample has other DNA sequences that encode this CDR3 too. The chain couples TRDV2 to TRDJ1, with no clear D. CDR3 length equals 14 residues. Germline loops: CDR1 GEAIGNYY, CDR2 EKD. The CDR3 region has the DNA TGTGCTTGTGACACCGGGCGCTACACCGATAAACTCATCTTT. Translated: CACDTGRYTDKLIF.

There are many counts of this clone. J is TRDJ1 and V is TRDV1; TRDD3 might be the D (6 bases). V shed 1 base and J shed 3 bases, with 24 bases lying between them. CDR1 is TSWWSYY and CDR2 is QGS in the germline V gene. The CDR3 runs 19 residues. The CDR3 spells CALGERIVLGDTVPDKLIF. For the CDR3, the DNA is TGTGCTCTTGGGGAACGTATAGTGCTGGGAGATACGGTCCCCGATAAACTCATCTTT.

This clone was detected a few times. The protein TCRdb lists belongs to a much larger clone and differs from this DNA's translation at residue 10, which points to a read error; the protein shown is made from the DNA. The chain recombines TRDV2 with TRDJ3; tentatively, D is TRDD3 (6 bases). Assignment of the J gene here rests on matching the DNA to germline, because TCRdb gives none. The CDR3 sequence is 16 residues long. Looked up from germline, CDR1 is GEAIGNYY and CDR2 is EKD. The chain's CDR3 is CACDTWGSWGTRQMFF. CDR3 DNA: TGTGCCTGTGACACCTGGGGATCCTGGGGCACCCGACAGATGTTTTTC.

There are many counts of this clone. TCRdb's listed protein matches a much larger clone and diverges from this DNA's translation at residue 4, likely through a read error; the protein shown comes from the DNA. The rearrangement joins TRDV1 to TRDJ1, with D maybe TRDD2 (5 bases). The CDR3 runs to 15 residues. Looked up from germline, CDR1 is TSWWSYY and CDR2 is QGS. The CDR3 reads CALEELPFCPDKLIF. In DNA, the CDR3 is TGTGCTCTTGAGGAACTACCCTTCTGCCCCGATAAACTCATCTTT.

This clone was found many times. It differs at one base from a far larger clone, so likely a read error. Other DNA variants within this sample encode the same CDR3. The chain uses TRDV1 and TRDJ1, with D unresolved. Trimming pared 3 bases from V and 0 bases from J, leaving 14 bases between. The CDR3 contains 16 residues. Germline loops: CDR1 TSWWSYY, CDR2 QGS. The CDR3 loop reads CALGERGRFNTDKLIF. Written as DNA, the CDR3 is TGTGCTCTTGGGGAGCGGGGCCGTTTCAACACCGATAAACTCATCTTT.

Concerning this clone itself: With only one base between it and a far larger clone, this is likely a read error. This chain uses TRDV1 with TRDJ1; 12 bases map to TRDD3. Here the J gene was assigned by germline matching of the DNA, as TCRdb has none. The CDR3 covers 22 residues. From germline, CDR1 is TSWWSYY and CDR2 QGS. The CDR3 sequence: CALGELPTWKLGDTPYTDKLIF. The CDR3 nucleotides read TGTGCTCTTGGGGAACTCCCAACCTGGAAGCTGGGGGATACGCCGTACACTGATAAACTCATCTTT.

The chain links TRDV2 to TRDJ1; 13 nucleotides agree with TRDD3. Because TCRdb records no J gene, it was assigned here through a match of the DNA to germline. Germline trimming cut 1 base from V and 0 bases from J; bases unmatched to any gene: 19. CDR1 is GEAIGNYY and CDR2 is EKD in the germline V gene. The CDR3 is made up of 22 amino acids. The CDR3 reads CACDTRWCAPDWGIRDTDKLIF. As DNA, the CDR3 is TGTGCCTGTGACACGCGGTGGTGCGCACCCGACTGGGGGATACGCGACACCGATAAACTCATCTTT.

Turning to this clone: For this DNA, TCRdb reports the protein of a much larger clone, which diverges at residue 11, most likely from a read error; the protein presented here is translated directly from the DNA. The chain joins TRDV2 to TRDJ1, with no clear D. TCRdb records no J gene; here it was assigned by comparing the DNA to germline. Per the germline V gene, CDR1 is GEAIGNYY and CDR2 is EKD. CDR3 length: 17 residues. V was trimmed by 0 bases and J by 0 bases, leaving 16 bases between them. The CDR3 DNA is TGTGCCTGTGACACCCTAACTCCGATGAAGGACACCGATAAACTCATCTTT. Protein sequence: CACDTLTPMKDTDKLIF.

Comments on this clone: A far larger clone is just one base off, so this is likely a read error. This CDR3 is also generated by other DNA sequences in the sample. The rearrangement uses TRDV1 and TRDJ1; 8 nucleotides agree with TRDD3. The CDR3 runs to 23 residues. Germline V CDR1 and CDR2: TSWWSYY, QGS. The CDR3 DNA sequence: TGTGCTCTTGGGGAACTTCCCTACGGCTGGGGGAAGCGGCTCTATCGAAACACCGATAAGCTCATATTT. This translates into CALGELPYGWGKRLYRNTDKLIF.

Comment on this clone: A far larger clone is only one base removed, so a read error is likely. This sample includes further DNA sequences coding for the same CDR3. The genes are TRDV1 and TRDJ1, with D unresolved. Germline lookup yields CDR1 TSWWSYY and CDR2 QGS. The CDR3 consists of 18 residues. CDR3 in DNA: TGTGCTCTTGGGGAACGTACGTTTGGACCGATGTACACTGATAAACTCATCTTT. Its protein product is CALGERTFGPMYTDKLIF.

This clone was seen more than once but under ten times. The protein given by TCRdb reflects a much larger clone and differs at residue 6 from this DNA's translation, likely from a read error; the protein shown is the DNA's translation. Written as DNA, the CDR3 is TGTGCTCTTGGGGAACCAGTCCAGATCCGGCTTGGGGGATACGCCGATAAACTCATCTTT. This sequence encodes CALGEPVQIRLGGYADKLIF. V is TRDV1 and J is TRDJ1, with 11 positions matching TRDD3. TCRdb leaves out the J gene; it was filled in here by matching the DNA to germline. Germline V lookup: CDR1 TSWWSYY, CDR2 QGS. The CDR3 contains 20 residues. V shed 1 base, J shed 3 bases, and the junction held 16 bases outside the gene matches.

This clone has only a few counts. The protein TCRdb lists belongs to a much larger clone and differs from this DNA's translation at residue 6, which points to a read error; the protein shown is made from the DNA. The chain combines TRDV1 with TRDJ1; D tentatively fits TRDD2 or TRDD3 (5 bases each). This CDR3 comprises 21 residues. V dropped 3 bases and J dropped 0 bases, with 29 bases sitting between them. The germline V gene encodes CDR1 TSWWSYY and CDR2 QGS. CDR3 DNA: TGTGCTCTTGGGGATTCCGCCTACAGGTACTGGTACCTTTCGTACACCGATAAACTCATCTTT. Amino acid sequence: CALGDSAYRYWYLSYTDKLIF.

This clone showed up many times. A far larger clone is just one base off, so this is likely a read error. The sample contains more than one DNA sequence encoding this CDR3. This chain links TRDV2 with TRDJ1; the match to TRDD3 covers 8 bases. The CDR3 sequence is 15 residues long. Germline V gene sequence: CDR1 GEAIGNYY, CDR2 EKD. CDR3 sequence reads: CACDPLGDTTDKLIF. In DNA form, the CDR3 reads TGCGCCTGTGACCCTCTGGGGGACACCACCGATAAACTCATCTTT.

This clone showed up many times. The chain carries TRDV1 and TRDJ1; 12 bases align to TRDD3. The CDR3 totals 21 residues. V dropped 0 bases and J dropped 2; count of bases not matched to a gene: 16. Germline V gene lookup returns CDR1 TSWWSYY and CDR2 QGS. For the CDR3, the DNA is TGTGCTCTTGGGGAACTCCCCCTCCTGGGGGATACGGAACAACTAACCGATAAACTCATCTTT. Protein product: CALGELPLLGDTEQLTDKLIF.

In this sample, this clone turned up many times. In DNA, the CDR3 is TGTGCTCTTGGGGAAGTTCCCCCGCATGGGGGTCCCCGCCCTACCGATAAACTCATCTTT. Amino acids: CALGEVPPHGGPRPTDKLIF. The chain recombines TRDV1 with TRDJ1; possible D gene TRDD3, 6 bases. Germline CDR1 TSWWSYY, CDR2 QGS. Trimming removed 2 bases at V and 2 bases at J, with 27 bases between. The CDR3 extends over 20 amino acids.

In regard to this clone: This probably arose from a read error, given a far larger clone one base away. Other DNA sequences in this sample translate to the same CDR3. V and J are TRDV3 and TRDJ1; weak D call: TRDD2 (6 bases). CDR3 size: 16 residues. Germline V lookup: CDR1 TVYSNPD, CDR2 GDNSRS (reference sequence). CDR3 region: CASPTAWEIGWHKLIF. CDR3 coding DNA: TGTGCCTCTCCTACGGCCTGGGAGATAGGCTGGCATAAACTTATCTTT.

A note on this clone: This DNA's translation differs at residue 17 from TCRdb's protein, which comes from a much larger clone; a read error is likely, and the protein shown is translated from the DNA. The chain recombines TRDV1 with TRDJ1; 8 nucleotides match TRDD3. The J gene, not given by TCRdb, was assigned here from a germline match of the nucleotide sequence. CDR1 is TSWWSYY, CDR2 QGS, per germline. V trimming: 2 bases; J trimming: 0 bases; junction bases outside the gene matches: 38. This CDR3 has 27 residues. The CDR3 sequence is CALGEVRVRKPVQLLGGRYWDTDKLIF. CDR3 coding DNA: TGTGCTCTTGGGGAAGTGAGAGTCCGAAAACCAGTACAGCTACTGGGGGGGAGATACTGGGACACCGATAAACTCATCTTT.

This clone was counted ten times or more. The sample contains more than one DNA sequence encoding this CDR3. This sequence joins TRDV3 and TRDJ1, with D perhaps matching TRDD3 (6 bases). The CDR3 covers 14 residues. The germline V and J ends were trimmed by 2 bases and 1 base, with 14 bases remaining between them. The V gene's germline CDR1 is TVYSNPD and CDR2 GDNSRS (reference sequence). The CDR3 region has the DNA TGTGCCTTTGATGGGGGGTTTATCACCGATAAACTCATCTTT. Its protein is CAFDGGFITDKLIF.

This clone was seen more than once but under ten times. The protein that TCRdb holds for this DNA derives from a much larger clone and differs from the translated DNA at residue 23, which likely indicates a read error; the protein shown here is translated from the DNA. The CDR3 region has the DNA TGTGCTCTTGGGGAACGGCACTATCGTACTGGGGGATACGGCGTCGGCAACGCCCGCACCACAATATGTTACACCGATAAACTCATCTTT. This codes for CALGERHYRTGGYGVGNARTTICYTDKLIF. The chain is built from TRDV1 and TRDJ1; 13 positions agree with TRDD3. There are 30 residues in the CDR3. The trim removed 1 base at V and 0 bases at J, leaving 41 bases unmatched. Germline assignment: CDR1 TSWWSYY and CDR2 QGS.

The sample holds a few counts of this clone. TCRdb has a much larger clone's protein, which differs at residue 4 from the translation of this DNA, likely because of a read error; what is shown is the protein translated from the DNA. The chain couples TRDV2 to TRDJ1; 12 positions agree with TRDD3. Here the J gene came from matching the DNA to germline, since TCRdb omits it. The CDR3 loop spans 19 amino acids. Germline values: CDR1 GEAIGNYY, CDR2 EKD. CDR3 in DNA: TGTGCCTGTGTCACCCGTACTGGGGGATACTCAACCTTCACCGATAAACTCATCTTT. Translated: CACVTRTGGYSTFTDKLIF.

This clone was detected many times. J is TRDJ3 and V is TRDV2, with 12 positions matching TRDD3. J was trimmed by 1 base and V by 2 bases; bases with no gene match: 23. The CDR3 contains 25 residues. Germline V gives CDR1 GEAIGNYY, CDR2 EKD. The CDR3 region is CACDRVASPTGGYTRESWDTRQMFF. CDR3 sequence (DNA): TGTGCCTGTGACAGGGTTGCGTCCCCCACTGGGGGATACACGCGGGAATCCTGGGACACCCGACAGATGTTTTTC.